These 9 T cell receptor beta chains were all obtained from the same sample, sequenced in a study of CD8 T cells in Susac syndrome. RNA amounts of roughly 0.45 to 1 ug underwent reverse transcription with random hexamers. Via MiXCR, TCRdb re-called the immunoSEQ multiplex PCR reads, giving one row per CDR3 protein. This sample has around 180,000 distinct CDR3 sequences, with 90% to 95% found just once. Sequencing input: CD4+ T cells from PBMCs. Receptor source: a human donor with Susac syndrome.

The chain joins TRBV2 to TRBJ2-4, with 11 bases aligning to TRBD1. CDR1 and CDR2 from the germline V gene are SNHLY and FYNNEI. The CDR3 has 16 residues. The V gene end was trimmed by 6 bases and the J gene end by 2 bases; junction bases not matched to a gene: 6. For the CDR3, the DNA is TGTGCCAGCAGGGGGACAGGGGGAGGGTCCAAAAACATTCAGTACTTC. Translated, it gives CASRGTGGGSKNIQYF.

This chain joins TRBV20-1 and TRBJ1-2, with TRBD1 matching over 7 bases. This CDR3 is built from 11 residues. The J segment lost 6 bases and the V segment lost 5 bases, leaving 3 bases of the junction unmatched. Looked up from germline, CDR1 is DFQATT and CDR2 is SNEGSKA (reference sequence). As DNA, the CDR3 is TGCAGTGCTCTAGGACAGGATGGCTACACCTTC. This sequence encodes CSALGQDGYTF.

The CDR3 loop is CASTPGTGTHEQYF. The CDR3, as DNA: TGCGCCAGCACCCCAGGGACAGGGACCCACGAGCAGTACTTC. V usage is TRBV5-1 and J usage is TRBJ2-7; 9 positions match TRBD1. The CDR3 sequence is 14 residues long. CDR1 SGHRS and CDR2 YFSETQ come from the germline V gene. The V and J ends lost 6 bases and 5 bases, in that order; junction bases with no gene match: 9.

The chain combines TRBV19 with TRBJ2-4; weak D call: TRBD1 (6 bases). Trimming pared 4 bases from V and 4 bases from J, leaving 17 bases between. Germline V gene sequence: CDR1 LNHDA, CDR2 SQIVND (reference sequence). This CDR3 region has 16 residues. CDR3 protein: CASSTSYRATKNIQYF. The CDR3 DNA reads TGTGCCAGTAGTACTTCCTACAGGGCTACGAAAAACATTCAGTACTTC. Full variable domain (rest looked up from reference TRBV19 and TRBJ2-4): DGGITQSPKYLFRKEGQNVTLSCEQNLNHDAMYWYRQDPGQGLRLIYYSQIVNDFQKGDIAEGYSVSREKKESFPLTVTSAQKNPTAFYLCASSTSYRATKNIQYFGAGTRLSVL.

This chain links TRBV9 with TRBJ2-6; D is undetermined. This CDR3 spans 15 amino acids. Germline lookup yields CDR1 SGDLS and CDR2 YYNGEE. Trimming removed 0 bases from V and 2 bases from J, with 6 bases in between. The CDR3 DNA is TGTGCCAGCAGCGTAGGGACCCCTGGGGCCAACGTCCTGACTTTC. This sequence encodes CASSVGTPGANVLTF.

Concerning this clonotype itself: The junction departs from germline at one end; a sequencing error may be responsible. This chain uses TRBV3-1 with TRBJ2-7; D is unresolved. Germline lookup yields CDR1 LGHDT and CDR2 YNNKEL (reference sequence). This CDR3 contains 12 residues. In DNA, the CDR3 is TGTGCCAGCAGCCACGCATCCTACGAGCAGTGCTTC. It is translated as CASSHASYEQCF.

The chain is built from TRBV5-1 and TRBJ2-5, with D maybe TRBD2 (7 bases). The CDR3 sequence is 15 residues long. V was shortened by 0 bases and J by 5 bases, with 14 bases between the two germline ends. Germline V gene sequence: CDR1 SGHRS, CDR2 YFSETQ. The CDR3 region has the DNA TGCGCCAGCAGCTTGGTTACGGGGGGCTCGGAGACCCAGTACTTC. Translation: CASSLVTGGSETQYF.

This chain connects TRBV7-6 to TRBJ2-1; a weak D match, TRBD2 (7 bases). CDR1 SGHVS and CDR2 FNYEAQ come from the germline V gene. Trimming shortened V by 0 bases and J by 6 bases, and 18 bases separated the two germline ends. The CDR3 contains 17 residues. The CDR3 nucleotides are TGTGCCAGCAGCTTAGCGCTTAGGGGGGGGGCCTCCAATGAGCAGTTCTTC. It encodes CASSLALRGGASNEQFF.

This rearrangement joins TRBV10-2 to TRBJ1-1, with D possibly TRBD1 on 5 matching bases. The CDR3 covers 13 residues. CDR1 WSHSY and CDR2 SAAADI come from the germline V gene. V dropped 6 bases and J dropped 1 base, with 9 bases sitting between them. CDR3 region: CASSRDENTEAFF. The CDR3 coding sequence is TGCGCCAGCAGCCGGGACGAGAACACTGAAGCTTTCTTT.